This T cell receptor (beta chain) was observed in a study of T-cell reconstitution after alpha-beta-depleted transplantation in children. Study-wide points: T-cell counts and diversity at one year following transplant were attributed mainly to newly produced T cells. Some patients' high day-60 TCRbeta diversity was traced to surviving recipient T cells and thymic progenitors.

At least ten counts were recorded for this clonotype. Its antigen is unidentified. A library of TCRbeta sequences, prepared with unique molecular identifiers, was generated. A single record per CDR3 protein comes from TCRdb applying MiXCR to the PCR reads. The profile shows approximately 1,000,000 distinct CDR3 sequences, roughly 31% of them singletons. V was pared by 5 bases and J by 5 bases, with 8 bases of the junction left unmatched. This CDR3 is built from 15 residues. Germline values: CDR1 MDHEN, CDR2 SYDVKM. The sample in question was PBMCs, mostly from graft donor cells, obtained 360 days after TCRalphabeta/CD19-depleted stem cell transplant. The clonotype comes from a boy in the first two years of life who had a stem cell transplant for SCID, so the T cells may come from the graft donor. The chain uses TRBV28 and TRBJ2-7; 11 bases align to TRBD1. CDR3 in amino acids: CASSTSGTGGDEQYF. In DNA, the CDR3 is TGTGCCAGCAGTACCTCCGGGACAGGGGGGGACGAGCAGTACTTC.